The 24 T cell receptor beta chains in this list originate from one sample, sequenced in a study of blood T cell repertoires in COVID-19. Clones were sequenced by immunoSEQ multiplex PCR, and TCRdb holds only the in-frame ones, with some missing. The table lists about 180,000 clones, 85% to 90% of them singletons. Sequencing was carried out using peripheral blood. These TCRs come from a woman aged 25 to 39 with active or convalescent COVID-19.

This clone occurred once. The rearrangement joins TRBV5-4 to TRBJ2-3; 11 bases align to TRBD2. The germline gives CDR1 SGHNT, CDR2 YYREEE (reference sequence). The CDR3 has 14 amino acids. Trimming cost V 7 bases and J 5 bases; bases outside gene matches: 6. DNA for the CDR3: TGTGCCAGCCAGACTAGCGGGACGGTAGATACGCAGTATTTT. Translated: CASQTSGTVDTQYF. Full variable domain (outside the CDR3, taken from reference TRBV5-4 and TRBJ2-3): ETGVTQSPTHLIKTRGQQVTLRCSSQSGHNTVSWYQQALGQGPQFIFQYYREEENGRGNFPPRFSGLQFPNYSSELNVNALELDDSALYLCASQTSGTVDTQYFGPGTRLTVL.

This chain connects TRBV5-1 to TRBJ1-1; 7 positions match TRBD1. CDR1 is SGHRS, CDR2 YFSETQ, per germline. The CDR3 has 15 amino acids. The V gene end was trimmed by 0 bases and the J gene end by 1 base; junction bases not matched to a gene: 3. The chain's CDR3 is CASSLVRQGNTEAFF. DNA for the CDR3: TGCGCCAGCAGCTTGGTGAGACAGGGGAACACTGAAGCTTTCTTT.

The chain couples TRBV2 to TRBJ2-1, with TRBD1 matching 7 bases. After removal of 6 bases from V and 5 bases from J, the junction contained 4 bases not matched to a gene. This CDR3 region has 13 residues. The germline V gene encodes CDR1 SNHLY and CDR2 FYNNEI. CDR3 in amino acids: CASSRDSDNEQFF. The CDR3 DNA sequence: TGTGCCAGCAGCCGGGACAGCGACAATGAGCAGTTCTTC.

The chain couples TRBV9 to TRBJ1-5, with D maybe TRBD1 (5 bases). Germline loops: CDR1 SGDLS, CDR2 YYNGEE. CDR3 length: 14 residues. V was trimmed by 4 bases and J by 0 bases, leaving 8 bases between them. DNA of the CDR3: TGTGCCAGCAGCTCCGGGGGTAGCAATCAGCCCCAGCATTTT. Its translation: CASSSGGSNQPQHF.

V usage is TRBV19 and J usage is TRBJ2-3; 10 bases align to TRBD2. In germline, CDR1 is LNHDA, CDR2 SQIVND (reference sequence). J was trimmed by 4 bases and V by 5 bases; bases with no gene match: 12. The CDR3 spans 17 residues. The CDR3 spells CASSAQLAGHFPDTQYF. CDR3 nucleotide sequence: TGTGCCAGTAGTGCCCAACTAGCGGGACACTTCCCAGATACGCAGTATTTT. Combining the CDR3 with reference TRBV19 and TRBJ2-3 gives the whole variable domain DGGITQSPKYLFRKEGQNVTLSCEQNLNHDAMYWYRQDPGQGLRLIYYSQIVNDFQKGDIAEGYSVSREKKESFPLTVTSAQKNPTAFYLCASSAQLAGHFPDTQYFGPGTRLTVL.

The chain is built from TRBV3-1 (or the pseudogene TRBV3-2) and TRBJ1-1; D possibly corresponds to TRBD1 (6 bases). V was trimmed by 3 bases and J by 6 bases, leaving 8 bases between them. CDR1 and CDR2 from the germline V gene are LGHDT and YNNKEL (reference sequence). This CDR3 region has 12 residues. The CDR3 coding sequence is TGTGCCAGCAGCCAGGGGGCGGCTGAAGCTTTCTTT. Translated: CASSQGAAEAFF.

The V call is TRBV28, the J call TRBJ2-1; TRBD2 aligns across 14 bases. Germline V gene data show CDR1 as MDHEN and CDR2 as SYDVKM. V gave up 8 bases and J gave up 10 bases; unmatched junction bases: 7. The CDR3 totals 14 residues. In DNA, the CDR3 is TGTGCCAGCCGACTAGCGGGAGGGCCTCGGGAGCAGTTCTTC. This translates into CASRLAGGPREQFF.

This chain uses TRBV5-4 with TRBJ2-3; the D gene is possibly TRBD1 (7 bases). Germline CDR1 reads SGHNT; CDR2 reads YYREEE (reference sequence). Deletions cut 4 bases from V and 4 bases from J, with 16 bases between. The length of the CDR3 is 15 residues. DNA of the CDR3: TGTGCCAGCAGCCGGGAGACAGGGAAGGCAGATACGCAGTATTTT. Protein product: CASSRETGKADTQYF.

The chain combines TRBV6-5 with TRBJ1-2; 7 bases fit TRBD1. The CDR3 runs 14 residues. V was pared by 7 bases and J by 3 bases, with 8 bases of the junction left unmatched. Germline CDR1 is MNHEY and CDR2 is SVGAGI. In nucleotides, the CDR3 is TGTGCCAGCACAAGGGGGCAGAGGGACTATGGCTACACCTTC. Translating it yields CASTRGQRDYGYTF.

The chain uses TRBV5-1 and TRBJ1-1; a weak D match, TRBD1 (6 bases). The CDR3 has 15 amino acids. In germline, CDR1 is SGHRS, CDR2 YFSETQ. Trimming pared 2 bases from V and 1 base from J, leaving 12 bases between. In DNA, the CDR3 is TGCGCCAGCAGCTTAGGGCTAGGGGGGAACACTGAAGCTTTCTTT. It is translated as CASSLGLGGNTEAFF.

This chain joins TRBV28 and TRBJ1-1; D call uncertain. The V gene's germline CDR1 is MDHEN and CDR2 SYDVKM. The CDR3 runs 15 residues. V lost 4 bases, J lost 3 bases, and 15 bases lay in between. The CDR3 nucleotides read TGTGCCAGCAGTTCGCCCTCGGGGAGGGACACTGAAGCTTTCTTT. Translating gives CASSSPSGRDTEAFF. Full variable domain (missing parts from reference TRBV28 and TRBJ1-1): DVKVTQSSRYLVKRTGEKVFLECVQDMDHENMFWYRQDPGLGLRLIYFSYDVKMKEKGDIPEGYSVSREKKERFSLILESASTNQTSMYLCASSSPSGRDTEAFFGQGTRLTVV.

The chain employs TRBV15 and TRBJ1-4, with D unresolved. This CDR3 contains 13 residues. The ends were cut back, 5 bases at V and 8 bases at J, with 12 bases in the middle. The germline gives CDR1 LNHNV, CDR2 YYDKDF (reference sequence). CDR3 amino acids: CATSAHVSEKLFF. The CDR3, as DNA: TGTGCCACCAGCGCCCATGTAAGCGAAAAACTGTTTTTT.

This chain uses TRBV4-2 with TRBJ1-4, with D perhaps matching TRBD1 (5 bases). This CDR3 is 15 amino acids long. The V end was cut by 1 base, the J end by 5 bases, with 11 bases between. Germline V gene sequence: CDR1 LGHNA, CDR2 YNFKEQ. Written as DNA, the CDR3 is TGTGCCAGCAGCCAAGGGTTAGGGGCGAATGAAAAACTGTTTTTT. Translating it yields CASSQGLGANEKLFF.

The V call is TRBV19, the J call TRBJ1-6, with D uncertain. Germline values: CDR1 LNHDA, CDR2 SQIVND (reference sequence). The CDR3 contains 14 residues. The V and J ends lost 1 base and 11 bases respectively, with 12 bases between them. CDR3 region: CASSIGGPGAPLHF. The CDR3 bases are TGTGCCAGTAGTATAGGGGGTCCCGGGGCACCCCTCCACTTT.

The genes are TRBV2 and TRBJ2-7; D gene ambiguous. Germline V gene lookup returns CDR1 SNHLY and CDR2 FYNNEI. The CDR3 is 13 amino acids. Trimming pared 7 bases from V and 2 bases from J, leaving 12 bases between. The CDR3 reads CASTKAATYEQYF. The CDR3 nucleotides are TGTGCCAGCACCAAGGCGGCTACCTACGAGCAGTACTTC. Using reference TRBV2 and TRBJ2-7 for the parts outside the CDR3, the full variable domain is EPEVTQTPSHQVTQMGQEVILRCVPISNHLYFYWYRQILGQKVEFLVSFYNNEISEKSEIFDDQFSVERPDGSNFTLKIRSTKLEDSAMYFCASTKAATYEQYFGPGTRLTVT.

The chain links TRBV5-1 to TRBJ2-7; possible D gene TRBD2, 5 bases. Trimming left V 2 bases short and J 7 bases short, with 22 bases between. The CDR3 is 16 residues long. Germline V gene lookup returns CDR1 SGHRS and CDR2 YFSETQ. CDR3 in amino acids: CASSLISGSAAREQYF. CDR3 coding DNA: TGCGCCAGCAGCTTAATTAGTGGGAGCGCGGCGAGAGAGCAGTACTTC.

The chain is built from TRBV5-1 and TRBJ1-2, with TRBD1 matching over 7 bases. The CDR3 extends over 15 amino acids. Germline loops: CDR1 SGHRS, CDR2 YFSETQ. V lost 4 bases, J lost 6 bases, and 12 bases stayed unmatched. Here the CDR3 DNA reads TGCGCCAGCAGCCCATTGGGACAGCCCTCGCATGGCTACACCTTC. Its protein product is CASSPLGQPSHGYTF. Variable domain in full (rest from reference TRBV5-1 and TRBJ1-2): KAGVTQTPRYLIKTRGQQVTLSCSPISGHRSVSWYQQTPGQGLQFLFEYFSETQRNKGNFPGRFSGRQFSNSRSEMNVSTLELGDSALYLCASSPLGQPSHGYTFGSGTRLTVV.

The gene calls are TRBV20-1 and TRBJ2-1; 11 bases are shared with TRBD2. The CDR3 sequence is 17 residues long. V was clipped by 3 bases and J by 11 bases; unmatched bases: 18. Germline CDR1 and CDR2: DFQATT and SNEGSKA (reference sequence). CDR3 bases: TGCAGTGCTAGTCAGCTAGCGGGAGGCCCCCTTAATAGACAGCAGTTCTTC. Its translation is CSASQLAGGPLNRQQFF.

CDR3 bases: TGTGCCAGCAGCGCCTGGGACAGGGACCCCGAAGCTTTCTTT. Amino acid sequence: CASSAWDRDPEAFF. V gene TRBV7-9 combines with J gene TRBJ1-1, with 9 bases matching TRBD1. In germline, CDR1 is SEHNR, CDR2 FQNEAQ (reference sequence). CDR3 length equals 14 residues. V lost 5 bases and J lost 8; bases outside the gene matches: 9.

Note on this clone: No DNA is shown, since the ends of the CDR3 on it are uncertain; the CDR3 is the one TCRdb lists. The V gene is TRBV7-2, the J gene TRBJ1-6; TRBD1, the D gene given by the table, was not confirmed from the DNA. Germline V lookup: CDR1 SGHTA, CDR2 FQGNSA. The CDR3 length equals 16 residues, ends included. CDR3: CASSLAFGEGTSMFHF.

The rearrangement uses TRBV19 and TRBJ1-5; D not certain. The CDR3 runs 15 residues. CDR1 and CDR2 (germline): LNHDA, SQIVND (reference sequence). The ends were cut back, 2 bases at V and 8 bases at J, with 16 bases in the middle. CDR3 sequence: CASSIRAGFGEPQHF. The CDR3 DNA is TGTGCCAGTAGTATAAGAGCCGGGTTTGGAGAGCCCCAGCATTTT.

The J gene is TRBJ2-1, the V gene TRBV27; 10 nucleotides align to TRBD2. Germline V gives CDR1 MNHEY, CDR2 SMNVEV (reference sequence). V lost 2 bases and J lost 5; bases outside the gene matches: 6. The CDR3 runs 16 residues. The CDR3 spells CASSLNLLAGHNEQFF. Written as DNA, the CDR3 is TGTGCCAGCAGTTTAAACTTACTAGCGGGACACAATGAGCAGTTCTTC.

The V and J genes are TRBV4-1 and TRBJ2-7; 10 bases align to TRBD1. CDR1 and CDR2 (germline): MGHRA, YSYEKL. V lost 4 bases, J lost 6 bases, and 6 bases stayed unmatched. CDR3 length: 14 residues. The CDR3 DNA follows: TGCGCCAGCAGCCCTCGACAGGGGGCGGGCGAGCAGTACTTC. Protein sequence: CASSPRQGAGEQYF.

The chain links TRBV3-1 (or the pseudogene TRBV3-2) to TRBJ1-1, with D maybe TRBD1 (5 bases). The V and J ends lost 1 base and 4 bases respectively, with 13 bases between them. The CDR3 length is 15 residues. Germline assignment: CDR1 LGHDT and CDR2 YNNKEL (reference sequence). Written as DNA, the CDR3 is TGTGCCAGCAGCCAAGGTTATGGGGCTAGCACTGAAGCTTTCTTT. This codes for CASSQGYGASTEAFF.